This TCR beta chain was profiled in a study of blood T cells in healthy people across ages. Researchers report isolating at least 6 million PBMCs per sample. Alongside a J-beta primer mix, a sample-barcoded 5' primer served in a second PCR lasting roughly 7 to 11 cycles. A template-switch adaptor that had 12 random nucleotides put a tag on each cDNA molecule. MiXCR was run by TCRdb on the 5' RACE reads, yielding one entry per CDR3 protein. The data hold about 670,000 distinct CDR3 sequences, with 40% to 45% observed a single time. Study findings and constraints: TCR beta diversity tracked closely with naive T cell percentage.

On this clonotype: Its cognate antigen is unknown. Germline is not matched at one junction end, which may reflect a read error.

The CDR3 covers 17 residues. CDR1 is SGHTA, CDR2 FQGNSA, per germline. The sequenced sample consisted of blood. V usage is TRBV7-2 and J usage is TRBJ2-1, with 7 bases that match TRBD1. The TCR sequence derives from an elderly man in good health. CDR3: CPSSLGAGGRSYNEQFF. The CDR3 DNA reads as TGTCCCAGCAGCTTAGGTGCAGGGGGTAGGTCCTACAATGAGCAGTTCTTC.